The clone carrying this T cell receptor (beta chain) was recorded many times. Its antigen is as yet unknown. Isolated RNA was reverse transcribed in full, so expressed TCRB transcripts were sequenced. Clones were sequenced by immunoSEQ multiplex PCR, and TCRdb holds only the in-frame ones, with some missing. The table lists 160,000 or so clones, around 10% of them singletons. These data belong to a study of beta chain features in type 1 diabetes. General study findings and limits: Resolution of whether HLA type affects TCRB rearrangement was not achieved here.

Germline V lookup: CDR1 SNHLY, CDR2 FYNNEI. The CDR3 sequence is 14 residues long. The V and J ends lost 5 bases and 0 bases respectively, with 8 bases between them. Sorting of CD4+ naive, central memory, regulatory and stem cell-like memory cells was performed via CD45RO/CCR7/CD25/CD127/CD95/CD27. In all sorted populations, purity surpassed 95%. The chain employs TRBV2 and TRBJ2-1; the D is unclear. The sample taken for sequencing was central memory CD4+ T cells from blood. The receptor comes from a man between 18 and 29 years old in good health. In DNA, the CDR3 is TGTGCCAGCAGTTATTATAGCTCCTACAATGAGCAGTTCTTC. It encodes CASSYYSSYNEQFF.